One and the same sample provided the 5 T cell receptor beta chains below, sequenced in a study of PD-1 blockade in classical Hodgkin lymphoma. All trial patients relapsed after autologous stem cell transplantation. Some clones are missing from TCRdb's copy, which holds only in-frame ones; the method was immunoSEQ multiplex PCR. The repertoire includes around 15,000 clones, roughly 88% of them detected once, and approximately 37% sits in the top ten. Source: peripheral blood mononuclear cells (PBMCs), taken before the second cycle of nivolumab. The source is a human donor with classical Hodgkin lymphoma.

The J gene is TRBJ1-1, the V gene TRBV19; perhaps TRBD1 as D (5 bases). This CDR3 region has 15 residues. V gave up 5 bases and J gave up 1 base, with 14 bases separating them. Germline assignment: CDR1 LNHDA and CDR2 SQIVND (reference sequence). Here the CDR3 DNA reads TGTGCCAGTAGTTTTGGAGGAGGGACGAACACTGAAGCTTTCTTT. Translated, it gives CASSFGGGTNTEAFF.

The CDR3 DNA is TGTGCCAGCAGGGGGGACTTGAACACTGAAGCTTTCTTT. This translates into CASRGDLNTEAFF. The chain is built from TRBV9 and TRBJ1-1; D may be TRBD1 (5 bases). The CDR3 covers 13 residues. V was pared by 5 bases and J by 0 bases, with 8 bases between. Per germline, CDR1 SGDLS and CDR2 YYNGEE.

V gene TRBV29-1 combines with J gene TRBJ2-2; a possible D gene is TRBD1 (5 bases). V lost 7 bases, J lost 0 bases, and 15 bases lay in between. The V gene's germline CDR1 is SQVTM and CDR2 ANQGSEA. CDR3 size: 15 residues. As DNA, the CDR3 is TGCAGCGCTGCTTCGCAGGGTACGAACACCGGGGAGCTGTTTTTT. This encodes CSAASQGTNTGELFF.

The gene calls are TRBV10-3 and TRBJ2-7; 10 positions agree with TRBD1. CDR1 and CDR2 (germline): ENHRY, SYGVKD. This CDR3 region has 14 residues. J was trimmed by 3 bases and V by 10 bases; bases with no gene match: 9. In DNA form, the CDR3 reads TGTGCCAGCGCGAAGGGACAGGGGTACTACGAGCAGTACTTC. The encoded protein is CASAKGQGYYEQYF.

The chain recombines TRBV6-5 with TRBJ1-6; D is unclear. From germline, CDR1 is MNHEY and CDR2 SVGAGI. The CDR3 consists of 15 residues. V lost 5 bases to trimming and J lost 2 bases, with 10 bases between them. CDR3 bases: TGTGCCAGCAGTGGGTTGGTAACCTATAATTCACCCCTCCACTTT. Its protein is CASSGLVTYNSPLHF.